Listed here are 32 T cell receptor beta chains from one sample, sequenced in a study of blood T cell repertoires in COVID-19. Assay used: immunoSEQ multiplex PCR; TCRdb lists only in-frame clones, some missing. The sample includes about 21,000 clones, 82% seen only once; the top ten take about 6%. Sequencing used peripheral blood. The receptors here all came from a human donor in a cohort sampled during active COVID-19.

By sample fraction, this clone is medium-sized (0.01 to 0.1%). DNA for the CDR3: TGTGCCAGCGAAGCACCGGGACACAGGAACGAGCAGTACTTC. Amino acid sequence: CASEAPGHRNEQYF. This rearrangement joins TRBV6-5 to TRBJ2-7; D is perhaps TRBD1 (6 bases). Germline CDR1 MNHEY, CDR2 SVGAGI. Between the trimmed V and J ends, which lost 8 bases and 5 bases, there was a span of 19 bases. This CDR3 is built from 14 residues.

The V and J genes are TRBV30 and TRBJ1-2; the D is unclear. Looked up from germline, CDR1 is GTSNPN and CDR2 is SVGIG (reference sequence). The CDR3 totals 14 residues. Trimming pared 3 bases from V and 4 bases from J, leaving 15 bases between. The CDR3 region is CAWRRSSGGYGYTF. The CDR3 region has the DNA TGTGCCTGGAGGCGATCCAGTGGAGGCTATGGCTACACCTTC.

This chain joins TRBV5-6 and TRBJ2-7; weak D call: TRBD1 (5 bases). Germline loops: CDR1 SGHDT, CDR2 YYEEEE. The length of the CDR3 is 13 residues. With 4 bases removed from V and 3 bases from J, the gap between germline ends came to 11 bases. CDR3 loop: CASSLSQVYEQYF. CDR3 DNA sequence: TGTGCCAGCAGCCTCTCACAGGTCTACGAGCAGTACTTC.

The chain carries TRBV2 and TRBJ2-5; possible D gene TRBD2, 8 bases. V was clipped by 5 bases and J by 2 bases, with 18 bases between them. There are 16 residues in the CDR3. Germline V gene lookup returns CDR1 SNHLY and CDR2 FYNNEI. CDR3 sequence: CASSRGLAGPQETQYF. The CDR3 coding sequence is TGTGCCAGCAGTAGGGGGCTAGCGGGCCCTCAAGAGACCCAGTACTTC.

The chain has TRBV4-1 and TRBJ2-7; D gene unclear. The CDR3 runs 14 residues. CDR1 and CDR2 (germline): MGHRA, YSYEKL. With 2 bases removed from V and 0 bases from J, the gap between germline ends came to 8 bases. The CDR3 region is CASSQQVNSYEQYF. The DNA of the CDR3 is TGCGCCAGCAGCCAACAGGTTAACTCCTACGAGCAGTACTTC.

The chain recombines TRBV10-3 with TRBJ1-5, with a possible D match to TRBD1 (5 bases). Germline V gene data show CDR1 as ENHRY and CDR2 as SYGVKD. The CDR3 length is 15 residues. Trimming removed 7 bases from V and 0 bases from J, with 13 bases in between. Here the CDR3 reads CAIKSGHDSNQPQHF. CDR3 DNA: TGTGCCATCAAATCTGGACATGATAGCAATCAGCCCCAGCATTTT.

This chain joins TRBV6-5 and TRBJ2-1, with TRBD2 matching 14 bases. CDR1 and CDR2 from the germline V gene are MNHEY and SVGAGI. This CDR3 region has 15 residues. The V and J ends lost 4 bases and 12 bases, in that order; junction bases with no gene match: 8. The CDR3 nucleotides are TGTGCCAGCAGTTGGACGGGACTAGCGGGAGCAGGGCAGTTCTTC. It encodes CASSWTGLAGAGQFF.

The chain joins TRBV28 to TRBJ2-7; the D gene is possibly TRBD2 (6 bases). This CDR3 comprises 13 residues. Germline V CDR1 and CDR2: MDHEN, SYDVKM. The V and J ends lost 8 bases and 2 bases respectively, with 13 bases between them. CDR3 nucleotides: TGTGCCAGCGGCGGGACCCCTACCTACGAGCAGTACTTC. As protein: CASGGTPTYEQYF.

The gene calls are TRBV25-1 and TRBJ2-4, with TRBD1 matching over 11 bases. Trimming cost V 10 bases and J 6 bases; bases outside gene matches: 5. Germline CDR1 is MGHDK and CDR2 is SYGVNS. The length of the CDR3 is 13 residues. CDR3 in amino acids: CATGQGAGNIQYF. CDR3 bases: TGTGCCACCGGACAGGGGGCTGGAAACATTCAGTACTTC. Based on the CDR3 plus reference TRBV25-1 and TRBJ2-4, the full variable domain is EADIYQTPRYLVIGTGKKITLECSQTMGHDKMYWYQQDPGMELHLIHYSYGVNSTEKGDLSSESTVSRIRTEHFPLTLESARPSHTSQYLCATGQGAGNIQYFGAGTRLSVL.

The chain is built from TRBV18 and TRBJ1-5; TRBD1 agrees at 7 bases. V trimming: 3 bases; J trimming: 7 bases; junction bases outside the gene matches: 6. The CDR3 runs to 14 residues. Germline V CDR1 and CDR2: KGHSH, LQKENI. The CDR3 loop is CASSPQQGNQPQHF. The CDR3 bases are TGTGCCAGCTCACCGCAACAGGGGAACCAGCCCCAGCATTTT.

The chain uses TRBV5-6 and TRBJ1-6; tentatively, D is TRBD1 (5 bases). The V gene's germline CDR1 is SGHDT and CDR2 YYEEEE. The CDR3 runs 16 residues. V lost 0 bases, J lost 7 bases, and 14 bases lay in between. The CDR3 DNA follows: TGTGCCAGCAGCTTGGGTAACCAGGGACTCAATTCACCCCTCCACTTT. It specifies CASSLGNQGLNSPLHF. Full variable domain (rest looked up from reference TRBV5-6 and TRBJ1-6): DAGVTQSPTHLIKTRGQQVTLRCSPKSGHDTVSWYQQALGQGPQFIFQYYEEEERQRGNFPDRFSGHQFPNYSSELNVNALLLGDSALYLCASSLGNQGLNSPLHFGNGTRLTVT.

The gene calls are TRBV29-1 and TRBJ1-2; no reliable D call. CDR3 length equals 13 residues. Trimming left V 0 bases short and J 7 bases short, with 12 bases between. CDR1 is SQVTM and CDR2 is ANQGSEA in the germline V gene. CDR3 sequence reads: CSVEDYTPGGYTF. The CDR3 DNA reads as TGCAGCGTTGAAGATTACACCCCGGGTGGCTACACCTTC.

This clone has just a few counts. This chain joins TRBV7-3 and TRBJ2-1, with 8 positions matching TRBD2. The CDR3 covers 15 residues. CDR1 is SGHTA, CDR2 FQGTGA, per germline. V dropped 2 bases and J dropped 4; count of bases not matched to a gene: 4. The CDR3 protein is CASSLAPSGYNEQFF. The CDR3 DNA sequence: TGTGCCAGCAGCTTAGCGCCTAGCGGGTACAATGAGCAGTTCTTC. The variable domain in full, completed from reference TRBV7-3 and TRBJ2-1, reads GAGVSQTPSNKVTEKGKYVELRCDPISGHTALYWYRQSLGQGPEFLIYFQGTGAADDSGLPNDRFFAVRPEGSVSTLKIQRTERGDSAVYLCASSLAPSGYNEQFFGPGTRLTVL.

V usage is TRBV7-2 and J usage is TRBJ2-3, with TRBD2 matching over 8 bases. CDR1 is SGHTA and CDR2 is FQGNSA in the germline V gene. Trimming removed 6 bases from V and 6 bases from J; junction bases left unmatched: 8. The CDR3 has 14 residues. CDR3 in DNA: TGTGCCAGCAGGGGAAGCGGGAGAATGGATACGCAGTATTTT. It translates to CASRGSGRMDTQYF.

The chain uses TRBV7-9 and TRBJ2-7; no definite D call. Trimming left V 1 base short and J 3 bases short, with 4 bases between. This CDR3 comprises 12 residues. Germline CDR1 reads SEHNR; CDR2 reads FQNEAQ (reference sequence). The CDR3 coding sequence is TGTGCCAGCAGCTTAGTCAGCTACGAGCAGTACTTC. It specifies CASSLVSYEQYF.

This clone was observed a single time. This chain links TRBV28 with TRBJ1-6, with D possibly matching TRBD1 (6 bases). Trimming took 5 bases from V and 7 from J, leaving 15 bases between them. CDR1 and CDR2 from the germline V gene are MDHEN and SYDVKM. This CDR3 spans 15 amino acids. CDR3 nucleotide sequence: TGTGCCAGCAGTATGACGGACAGAGACAATTCACCCCTCCACTTT. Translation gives CASSMTDRDNSPLHF.

For the CDR3, the DNA is TGCGCCAGCAGCTTGGGCCCGGGGAGCGGGATGAACTACGAGCAGTACTTC. Its translation: CASSLGPGSGMNYEQYF. The J gene is TRBJ2-7, the V gene TRBV5-1; 7 positions agree with TRBD2. The CDR3 consists of 17 residues. The germline CDR1 and CDR2 sequences are SGHRS and YFSETQ. Unmatched junction bases numbered 12, after V lost 0 bases and J lost 3 bases.

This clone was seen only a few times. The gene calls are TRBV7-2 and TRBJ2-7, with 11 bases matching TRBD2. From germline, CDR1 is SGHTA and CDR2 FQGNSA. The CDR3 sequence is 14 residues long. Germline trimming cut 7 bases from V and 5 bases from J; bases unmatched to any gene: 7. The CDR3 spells CASKTSGSVDEQYF. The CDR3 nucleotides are TGTGCCAGCAAAACTAGCGGGAGTGTGGACGAGCAGTACTTC.

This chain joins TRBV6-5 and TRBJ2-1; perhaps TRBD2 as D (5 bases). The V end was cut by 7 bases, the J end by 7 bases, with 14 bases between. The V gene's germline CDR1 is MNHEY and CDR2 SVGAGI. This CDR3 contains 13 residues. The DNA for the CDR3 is TGTGCCAGCACCCTTTGGACTCCTAATGAGCAGTTCTTC. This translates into CASTLWTPNEQFF.

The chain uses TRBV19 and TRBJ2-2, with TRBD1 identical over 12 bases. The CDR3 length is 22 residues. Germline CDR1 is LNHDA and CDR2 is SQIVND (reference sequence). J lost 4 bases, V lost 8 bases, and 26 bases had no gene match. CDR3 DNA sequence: TGTGCCAGTCGGACCGGGACAGGGGGCGTCGGTTTGGCGGGAGGGATCACCGGGGAGCTGTTTTTT. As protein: CASRTGTGGVGLAGGITGELFF.

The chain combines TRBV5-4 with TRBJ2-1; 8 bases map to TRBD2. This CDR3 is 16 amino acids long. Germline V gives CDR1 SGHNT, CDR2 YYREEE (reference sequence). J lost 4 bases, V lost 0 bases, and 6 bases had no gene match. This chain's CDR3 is CASSLGAGGDYNEQFF. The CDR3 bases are TGTGCCAGCAGCTTGGGGGCGGGAGGCGATTACAATGAGCAGTTCTTC.

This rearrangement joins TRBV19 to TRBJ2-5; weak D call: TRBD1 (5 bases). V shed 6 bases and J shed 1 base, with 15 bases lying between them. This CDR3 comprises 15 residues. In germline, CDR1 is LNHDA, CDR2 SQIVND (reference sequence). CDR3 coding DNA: TGTGCCAGTAGAGCCGGACATTCCATCCAAGAGACCCAGTACTTC. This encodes CASRAGHSIQETQYF. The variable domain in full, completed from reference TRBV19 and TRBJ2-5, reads DGGITQSPKYLFRKEGQNVTLSCEQNLNHDAMYWYRQDPGQGLRLIYYSQIVNDFQKGDIAEGYSVSREKKESFPLTVTSAQKNPTAFYLCASRAGHSIQETQYFGPGTRLLVL.

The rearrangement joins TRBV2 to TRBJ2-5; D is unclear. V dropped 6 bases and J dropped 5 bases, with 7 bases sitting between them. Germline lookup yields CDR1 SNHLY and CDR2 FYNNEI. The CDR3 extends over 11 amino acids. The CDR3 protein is CASSPRETQYF. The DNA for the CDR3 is TGTGCCAGCAGCCCCAGGGAGACCCAGTACTTC.

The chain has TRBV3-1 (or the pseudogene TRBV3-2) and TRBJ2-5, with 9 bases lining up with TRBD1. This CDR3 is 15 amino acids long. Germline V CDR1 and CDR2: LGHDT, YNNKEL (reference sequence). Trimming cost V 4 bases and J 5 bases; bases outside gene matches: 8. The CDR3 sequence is CASSPGTGRRETQYF. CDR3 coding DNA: TGTGCCAGCAGCCCCGGGACAGGGAGGCGGGAGACCCAGTACTTC.

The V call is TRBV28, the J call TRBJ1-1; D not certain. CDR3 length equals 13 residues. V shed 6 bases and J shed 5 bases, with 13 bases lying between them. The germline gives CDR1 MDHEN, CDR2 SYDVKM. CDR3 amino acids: CASSPSEWTEAFF. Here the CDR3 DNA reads TGTGCCAGCAGCCCGAGTGAGTGGACTGAAGCTTTCTTT.

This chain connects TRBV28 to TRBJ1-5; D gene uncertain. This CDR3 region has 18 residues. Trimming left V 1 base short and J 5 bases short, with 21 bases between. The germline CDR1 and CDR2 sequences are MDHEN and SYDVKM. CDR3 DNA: TGTGCCAGCAGTTTATCACAAGGGATAGGGAGTTTGGATCAGCCCCAGCATTTT. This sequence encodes CASSLSQGIGSLDQPQHF.

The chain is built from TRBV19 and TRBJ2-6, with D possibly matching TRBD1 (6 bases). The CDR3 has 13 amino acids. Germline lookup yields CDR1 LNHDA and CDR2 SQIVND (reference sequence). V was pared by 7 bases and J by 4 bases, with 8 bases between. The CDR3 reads CASTGEGANVLTF. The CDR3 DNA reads TGTGCCAGTACAGGGGAAGGGGCCAACGTCCTGACTTTC.

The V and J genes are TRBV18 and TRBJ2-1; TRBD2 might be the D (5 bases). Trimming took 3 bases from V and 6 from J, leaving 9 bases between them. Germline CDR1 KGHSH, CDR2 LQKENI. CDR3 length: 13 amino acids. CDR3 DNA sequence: TGTGCCAGCTCACCGGAGAGGGTCAATGAGCAGTTCTTC. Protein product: CASSPERVNEQFF.

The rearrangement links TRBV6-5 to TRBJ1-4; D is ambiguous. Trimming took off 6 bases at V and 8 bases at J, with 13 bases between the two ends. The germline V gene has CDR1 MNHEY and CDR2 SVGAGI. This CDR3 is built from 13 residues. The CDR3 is CASRRTTAEKLFF. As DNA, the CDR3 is TGTGCCAGCAGGAGGACTACAGCGGAAAAACTGTTTTTT.

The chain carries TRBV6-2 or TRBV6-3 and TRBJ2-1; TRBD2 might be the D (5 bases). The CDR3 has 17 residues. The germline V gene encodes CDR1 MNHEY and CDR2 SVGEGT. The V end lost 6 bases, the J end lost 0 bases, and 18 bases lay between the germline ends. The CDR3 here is CASSPPRRGSSYNEQFF. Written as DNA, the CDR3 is TGTGCCAGCAGCCCCCCCCGACGGGGTAGCTCCTACAATGAGCAGTTCTTC.

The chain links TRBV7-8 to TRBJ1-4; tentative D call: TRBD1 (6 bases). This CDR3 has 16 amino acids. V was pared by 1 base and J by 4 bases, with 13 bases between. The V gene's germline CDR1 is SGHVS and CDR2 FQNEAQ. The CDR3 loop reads CASSLVQGNINEKLFF. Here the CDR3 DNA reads TGTGCCAGCAGCTTAGTTCAGGGGAATATTAATGAAAAACTGTTTTTT.

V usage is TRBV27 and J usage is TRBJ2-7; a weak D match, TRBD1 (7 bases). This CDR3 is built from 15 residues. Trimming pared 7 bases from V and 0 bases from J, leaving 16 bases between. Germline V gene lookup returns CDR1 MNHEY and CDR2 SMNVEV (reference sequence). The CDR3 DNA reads TGTGCCAGCACCAACTTCAGGGGGGCCTCCTACGAGCAGTACTTC. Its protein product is CASTNFRGASYEQYF.